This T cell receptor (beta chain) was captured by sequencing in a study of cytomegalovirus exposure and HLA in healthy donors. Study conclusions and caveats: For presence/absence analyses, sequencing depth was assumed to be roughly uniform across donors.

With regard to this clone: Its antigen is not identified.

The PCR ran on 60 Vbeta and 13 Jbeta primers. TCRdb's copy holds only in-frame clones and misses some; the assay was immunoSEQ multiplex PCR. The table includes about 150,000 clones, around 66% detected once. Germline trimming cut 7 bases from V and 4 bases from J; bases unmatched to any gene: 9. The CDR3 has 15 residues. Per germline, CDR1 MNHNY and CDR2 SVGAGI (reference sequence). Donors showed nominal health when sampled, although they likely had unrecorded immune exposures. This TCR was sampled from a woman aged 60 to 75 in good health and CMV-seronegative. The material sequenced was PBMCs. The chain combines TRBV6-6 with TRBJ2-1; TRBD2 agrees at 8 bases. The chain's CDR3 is CASKRQRGRYNEQFF. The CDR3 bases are TGTGCCAGCAAAAGACAGCGGGGGCGATACAATGAGCAGTTCTTC.